This record looks at one T cell receptor (beta chain) sequence and its context. The target antigen is unknown. Separate from the approximately 670-subject first cohort, the roughly 120-subject validation cohort was the one that the donors belonged to. Data came from immunoSEQ multiplex PCR; TCRdb stores just in-frame clones and leaves some out. This table holds 130,000 to 150,000 clones, approximately 92% found once. The sample belongs to a study of cytomegalovirus exposure and HLA in healthy donors. General study results and limits: Investigators reported about 160 TCR beta chains as tied to cytomegalovirus. Specific recognition of CMV antigens was confirmed in vitro for three chains (all CMV-associated). Subsequent analysis of the approximately 120 validation repertoires found a tendency for first-cohort TCR clusters to co-occur.

The V gene end was trimmed by 3 bases and the J gene end by 5 bases; junction bases not matched to a gene: 9. The germline CDR1 and CDR2 sequences are SNHLY and FYNNEI. This CDR3 is 15 amino acids long. J is TRBJ2-7 and V is TRBV2; TRBD1 aligns across 8 bases. The sample consisted of PBMCs. This receptor was identified in a woman aged 18-29 years in good health and CMV-seropositive. CDR3: CASSDQWTGQHEQYF. CDR3 DNA: TGTGCCAGCAGTGACCAATGGACAGGGCAACACGAGCAGTACTTC.